Listed below are T cell receptor beta chains from one sample, sequenced in a study of blood T cell repertoires in COVID-19. Here immunoSEQ multiplex PCR was the method, and the copy in TCRdb shows in-frame clones only, minus some. The sample has a few hundred thousand clones, about 85% seen once. Specimen: peripheral blood. The receptors here all came from a human donor with COVID-19, enrolled during active disease. The donor label of this sample is uncertain. The CDR3 runs from the conserved cysteine through the conserved F or W. The D gene is left open where the match is weak. Only part of the rows carry a size: once, few, many, or a class if the clone is expanded.

abundance,v_gene,j_gene,len,d_gene,CDR3aa,CDR3nt
-,TRBV7-3,TRBJ2-2,17,-,CASSPSGSGGMDGELFF,TGTGCCAGCAGCCCATCTGGCAGCGGAGGGATGGACGGGGAGCTGTTTTTT
-,TRBV7-2,TRBJ1-3,14,-,CASSLARSGNTIYF,TGTGCCAGCAGCTTAGCCCGCTCTGGAAACACCATATATTTT
-,TRBV19,TRBJ1-4,15,-,CASSSRAGLNEKLFF,TGTGCCAGTAGCTCTAGGGCGGGTTTGAATGAAAAACTGTTTTTT
few,TRBV19,TRBJ2-7,14,TRBD1,CASSTRQGGYEQYF,TGTGCCAGTAGTACCCGACAGGGGGGATACGAGCAGTACTTC
-,TRBV14,TRBJ1-1,13,-,CASSQNRDTEAFF,TGTGCCAGCAGCCAAAACAGAGACACTGAAGCTTTCTTT
-,TRBV28,TRBJ2-5,16,-,CASSLGDNLGEETQYF,TGTGCCAGCAGTTTGGGGGACAACCTAGGGGAGGAGACCCAGTACTTC
-,TRBV9,TRBJ2-3,16,-,CASSPRRGYGTDTQYF,TGTGCCAGCAGCCCCCGAAGGGGCTACGGCACAGATACGCAGTATTTT
-,TRBV5-1,TRBJ2-7,14,TRBD2,CASSEGLAAYEQYF,TGCGCCAGCAGCGAGGGACTAGCGGCCTACGAGCAGTACTTC
-,TRBV11-3,TRBJ2-7,19,TRBD2,CASSFTGLAGEKMPYEQYF,TGTGCCAGCAGCTTTACGGGACTAGCGGGAGAAAAGATGCCCTACGAGCAGTACTTC
-,TRBV7-9,TRBJ2-1,10,-,CASSLIEQFF,TGTGCCAGCAGCCTAATAGAGCAGTTCTTC
-,TRBV30,TRBJ1-1,12,-,CAWSVSVTEAFF,TGTGCCTGGAGTGTCTCGGTCACTGAAGCTTTCTTT
-,TRBV27,TRBJ2-7,14,TRBD2,CASTGAGESYEQYF,TGTGCCAGCACCGGGGCGGGAGAGAGTTACGAGCAGTACTTC
-,TRBV11-1,TRBJ2-1,12,-,CASSQTRGEQFF,TGTGCCAGCAGCCAGACGCGCGGTGAGCAGTTCTTC
-,TRBV7-9,TRBJ2-1,16,TRBD2,CASSPTPTSGGDEQFF,TGTGCCAGCAGCCCCACCCCGACTAGCGGAGGGGATGAGCAGTTCTTC
-,TRBV3-1/TRBV3-2,TRBJ2-5,12,-,CASSRVKETQYF,TGTGCCAGCAGCCGCGTAAAAGAGACCCAGTACTTC
once,TRBV7-2,TRBJ2-3,15,-,CASTLRGGQRDTQYF,TGTGCCAGCACCCTAAGGGGGGGGCAGCGAGATACGCAGTATTTT
-,TRBV19,TRBJ1-1,14,TRBD1,CASSFDRVWTEAFF,TGTGCCAGTAGTTTCGACAGGGTTTGGACTGAAGCTTTCTTT
-,TRBV27,TRBJ1-2,12,-,CASSTGNYGYTF,TGTGCCAGCAGTACCGGTAACTATGGCTACACCTTC
-,TRBV28,TRBJ1-4,18,TRBD1,CASSITGVLAQSNEKLFF,TGTGCCAGCAGTATTACAGGGGTGCTTGCCCAGTCTAATGAAAAACTGTTTTTT
-,TRBV19,TRBJ2-4,17,-,CASSPSGGRSPLNIQYF,TGTGCCAGTAGTCCTTCTGGGGGCCGATCCCCTTTAAACATTCAGTACTTC
-,TRBV18,TRBJ1-4,15,TRBD1,CASSPYTTGVEKLFF,TGTGCCAGCTCACCTTATACAACAGGGGTTGAAAAACTGTTTTTT
-,TRBV7-3,TRBJ2-2,13,-,CASSPYSTGELFF,TGTGCCAGCAGCCCCTATAGCACCGGGGAGCTGTTTTTT
-,TRBV5-1,TRBJ2-7,15,-,CASSLGPGNNYEQYF,TGCGCCAGCAGCTTGGGTCCCGGGAATAACTACGAGCAGTACTTC
-,TRBV3-1/TRBV3-2,TRBJ1-1,14,-,CASSHTTGNTEAFF,TGTGCCAGCAGCCACACGACAGGGAACACTGAAGCTTTCTTT
-,TRBV7-9,TRBJ1-5,13,TRBD1,CASSRDRGQPQHF,TGTGCCAGCAGCAGGGACAGGGGCCAGCCCCAGCATTTT
-,TRBV2,TRBJ1-1,15,-,CASNTGRGWRTEAFF,TGTGCCAGCAATACCGGGCGGGGATGGCGAACTGAAGCTTTCTTT
-,TRBV10-3,TRBJ2-1,13,-,CAISVQNNNEQFF,TGTGCCATCAGTGTACAGAACAACAATGAGCAGTTCTTC
-,TRBV11-2,TRBJ2-1,15,TRBD2,CASSLRSSGSYEQFF,TGTGCCAGCAGTTTGCGCTCTAGCGGGAGTTATGAGCAGTTCTTC
-,TRBV6-5,TRBJ1-1,13,-,CASRITGSTEAFF,TGTGCCAGCAGAATTACTGGGAGCACTGAAGCTTTCTTT
few,TRBV9,TRBJ1-2,14,TRBD1,CASSPLDRGVGYTF,TGTGCCAGCAGCCCCCTGGACAGGGGAGTTGGCTACACCTTC
once,TRBV19,TRBJ1-6,15,-,CASSLRQRPNSPLHF,TGTGCCAGTAGCCTACGGCAGCGGCCTAATTCACCCCTCCACTTT
-,TRBV9,TRBJ2-7,14,TRBD1,CASSPRTGGPEQYF,TGTGCCAGCAGCCCCAGGACAGGGGGGCCCGAGCAGTACTTC
-,TRBV3-1/TRBV3-2,TRBJ2-5,19,TRBD1,CASSLLRWKGQGILETQYF,TGTGCCAGCAGCCTCCTAAGGTGGAAGGGACAGGGGATTTTAGAGACCCAGTACTTC
once,TRBV29-1,TRBJ2-6,13,-,CSVFYAGANVLTF,TGCAGCGTCTTCTACGCTGGGGCCAACGTCCTGACTTTC
once,TRBV12-1,TRBJ1-6,17,-,CASPPRTVSSYNSPLHF,TGTGCCAGCCCGCCGCGGACAGTCAGCTCCTATAATTCACCCCTCCACTTT
-,TRBV7-8,TRBJ1-1,15,-,CASSLRPSGETEAFF,TGTGCCAGCAGCTTACGTCCTTCTGGGGAGACTGAAGCTTTCTTT
-,TRBV27,TRBJ1-1,16,TRBD1,CASSLFQGAENTEAFF,TGTGCCAGCAGTTTGTTCCAGGGGGCAGAGAATACTGAAGCTTTCTTT
-,TRBV29-1,TRBJ1-2,12,TRBD1,CSALDRVYGYTF,TGCAGCGCCCTCGACAGGGTCTATGGCTACACCTTC
-,TRBV28,TRBJ2-5,15,-,CASSAPGSTKETQYF,TGTGCCAGCAGCGCACCTGGCAGTACTAAAGAGACCCAGTACTTC
few,TRBV30,TRBJ1-6,15,-,CAWQPGTLYNSPLHF,TGTGCCTGGCAACCCGGGACACTTTATAATTCACCCCTCCACTTT
-,TRBV27,TRBJ2-3,15,TRBD1,CASRPDRAPTDTQYF,TGTGCCAGCAGACCCGACAGGGCCCCCACAGATACGCAGTATTTT
-,TRBV7-9,TRBJ2-7,14,TRBD1,CASSPTGGFDEQYF,TGTGCCAGCAGCCCGACAGGGGGCTTCGACGAGCAGTACTTC
-,TRBV7-3,TRBJ2-5,14,-,CASSLGAAQETQYF,TGTGCCAGCAGCTTGGGGGCAGCCCAAGAGACCCAGTACTTC
-,TRBV30,TRBJ2-7,15,-,CAWKRGQKRSHEQYF,TGTGCCTGGAAACGTGGACAGAAGAGGTCCCACGAGCAGTACTTC
few,TRBV30,TRBJ2-5,11,-,CAWSVSETQYF,TGTGCCTGGAGTGTGAGCGAGACCCAGTACTTC
-,TRBV11-3,TRBJ2-1,14,-,CASSLSGGYNEQFF,TGTGCCAGCAGCTTAAGTGGGGGGTACAATGAGCAGTTCTTC
few,TRBV6-5,TRBJ2-7,13,TRBD1,CASSYSDRGLRVF,TGTGCCAGCAGTTACTCGGACAGGGGGCTGCGCGTCTTC
-,TRBV29-1,TRBJ1-5,14,-,CSVVQGGGNQPQHF,TGCAGCGTCGTTCAGGGAGGAGGCAATCAGCCCCAGCATTTT
-,TRBV7-2,TRBJ1-4,14,-,CASSSGGEDEKLFF,TGTGCCAGCAGCTCGGGAGGAGAGGATGAAAAACTGTTTTTT
few,TRBV6-2/TRBV6-3,TRBJ2-5,11,-,CASSRQETQYF,TGTGCCAGCAGTCGCCAAGAGACCCAGTACTTC
-,TRBV6-1,TRBJ2-5,16,TRBD2,CASSEGGGRGQETQYF,TGTGCCAGCAGTGAAGGTGGCGGGAGGGGCCAAGAGACCCAGTACTTC
-,TRBV19,TRBJ2-2,15,TRBD2,CASNSLAGNTGELFF,TGTGCCAGTAATAGTCTAGCGGGGAACACCGGGGAGCTGTTTTTT
-,TRBV5-1,TRBJ1-4,14,-,CASAEAATNEKLFF,TGCGCCAGCGCGGAAGCGGCAACTAATGAAAAACTGTTTTTT
-,TRBV7-7,TRBJ1-1,15,-,CASSPLPLQATEAFF,TGTGCTAGCAGCCCTCTACCCCTACAGGCCACTGAAGCTTTCTTT
-,TRBV10-1,TRBJ2-5,14,TRBD1,CASSVGQGKETQYF,TGCGCCAGCAGTGTAGGACAGGGGAAAGAGACCCAGTACTTC
-,TRBV11-1,TRBJ2-7,14,-,CASSQAMNGYEQYF,TGTGCCAGCAGCCAGGCGATGAACGGCTACGAGCAGTACTTC
-,TRBV29-1,TRBJ2-2,14,TRBD1,CSADPTGGTGELFF,TGCAGCGCCGACCCTACAGGGGGAACCGGGGAGCTGTTTTTT
-,TRBV6-5,TRBJ1-5,15,TRBD1,CASSRSGQGNQPQHF,TGTGCCAGCAGTAGGTCAGGACAGGGGAATCAGCCCCAGCATTTT